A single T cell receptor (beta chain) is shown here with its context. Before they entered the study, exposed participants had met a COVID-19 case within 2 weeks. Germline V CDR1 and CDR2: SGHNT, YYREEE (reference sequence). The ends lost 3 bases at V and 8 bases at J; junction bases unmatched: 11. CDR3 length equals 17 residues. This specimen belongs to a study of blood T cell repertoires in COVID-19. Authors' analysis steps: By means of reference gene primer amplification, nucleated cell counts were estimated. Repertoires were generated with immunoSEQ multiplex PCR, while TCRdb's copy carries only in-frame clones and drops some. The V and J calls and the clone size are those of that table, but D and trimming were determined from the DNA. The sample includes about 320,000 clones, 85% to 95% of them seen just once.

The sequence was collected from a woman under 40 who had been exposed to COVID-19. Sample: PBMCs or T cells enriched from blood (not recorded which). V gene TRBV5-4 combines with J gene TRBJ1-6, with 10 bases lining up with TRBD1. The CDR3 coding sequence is TGTGCCAGCAGCTCCCGTTACTCCGGGACAGGGGATTCACCCCTCCACTTT. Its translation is CASSSRYSGTGDSPLHF.